This paragraph covers one T cell receptor beta chain sequence. V lost 4 bases to trimming and J lost 5 bases; unmatched junction nucleotides: 6. Germline V gene sequence: CDR1 ENHRY, CDR2 SYGVKD. The CDR3 spans 15 residues. The data belong to a study of blood T cell repertoires in COVID-19. Source study methods: Amplified reference gene primers provided the basis for estimating nucleated cell counts. Generated by immunoSEQ multiplex PCR, the TCRdb table keeps only in-frame clones and is missing some. V, J and clone size are taken as reported in that table, and D and trimming were inferred from the DNA itself. Found here are approximately 120,000 clones, 70% to 90% of them singletons; the top ten hold 9.5% to 15%.

The TCR sequence derives from a human donor in a cohort sampled during active COVID-19. The chain employs TRBV10-3 and TRBJ1-2, with 11 bases identical to TRBD1. The sample comprised peripheral blood. CDR3: CAISAGTGGRYGYTF. The CDR3 nucleotides are TGTGCCATCAGTGCTGGGACAGGGGGGAGGTATGGCTACACCTTC.